The 14 T cell receptor beta chains listed next were all sequenced from one sample in a study of shared clonotypes between healthy human individuals. Assay used: immunoSEQ multiplex PCR; TCRdb lists only in-frame clones, some missing. Here the sample spans nearly 2 million clones, about 94% being singletons. In the naive CD8 group, cells lacked CD45RO and were positively selected for CCR7, so terminally differentiated effector memory CD45RA+ cells were left out. The specimen sequenced was naive CD8+ T cells sorted from blood. All receptors derive from a man younger than 35 in good health.

This clone was picked up one time. V usage is TRBV9 and J usage is TRBJ2-1; 10 bases agree with TRBD2. Germline V gives CDR1 SGDLS, CDR2 YYNGEE. The ends lost 3 bases at V and 7 bases at J; junction bases unmatched: 7. The CDR3 length is 15 residues. CDR3 sequence: CASSATSGAGNEQFF. The DNA for the CDR3 is TGTGCCAGCAGCGCAACTAGCGGGGCTGGGAATGAGCAGTTCTTC.

The rearrangement joins TRBV29-1 to TRBJ2-7; maybe TRBD1 (5 bases). This CDR3 spans 11 amino acids. V lost 6 bases and J lost 1, with 7 bases in between. Germline CDR1 and CDR2: SQVTM and ANQGSEA. The CDR3 protein is CSVTESYEQYF. The CDR3 DNA reads as TGCAGCGTGACAGAGTCCTACGAGCAGTACTTC.

The genes are TRBV28 and TRBJ2-7; TRBD2 is a possible D gene (6 bases). The CDR3 totals 20 residues. V was cut by 5 bases and J by 2 bases, with 31 bases left in between. The germline CDR1 and CDR2 sequences are MDHEN and SYDVKM. In DNA, the CDR3 is TGTGCCAGCAGTCACCTCGGATCGGGACGGACGGGGGAAAAGGCCTACGAGCAGTACTTC. Protein sequence: CASSHLGSGRTGEKAYEQYF. The full variable domain, in which reference TRBV28 and TRBJ2-7 provide the parts outside the CDR3, is DVKVTQSSRYLVKRTGEKVFLECVQDMDHENMFWYRQDPGLGLRLIYFSYDVKMKEKGDIPEGYSVSREKKERFSLILESASTNQTSMYLCASSHLGSGRTGEKAYEQYFGPGTRLTVT.

The rearrangement joins TRBV19 to TRBJ1-1; 8 positions match TRBD1. CDR3 length: 17 residues. Germline V CDR1 and CDR2: LNHDA, SQIVND (reference sequence). Trimming removed 0 bases from V and 4 bases from J; junction bases left unmatched: 10. CDR3 in DNA: TGTGCCAGTAGTATAGATCAGGTCTTCGGACAGGGCACTGAAGCTTTCTTT. It yields the protein CASSIDQVFGQGTEAFF.

Details on this clone: The same CDR3 also results from other DNA sequences found in this sample. The J gene is TRBJ2-7, the V gene TRBV6-1; the D gene is possibly TRBD2 (6 bases). Trimming removed 0 bases at V and 4 bases at J, with 10 bases between. The CDR3 loop spans 14 amino acids. Germline CDR1 and CDR2: MNHNS and SASEGT. The CDR3 spells CASSEAGGPYEQYF. DNA for the CDR3: TGTGCCAGCAGTGAAGCAGGAGGGCCTTACGAGCAGTACTTC.

V usage is TRBV11-1 and J usage is TRBJ2-4; D may be TRBD1 (5 bases). Germline CDR1 reads SGHAT; CDR2 reads FQDESV (reference sequence). V was trimmed by 5 bases and J by 5 bases, leaving 16 bases between them. The CDR3 contains 15 residues. Here the CDR3 DNA reads TGTGCCAGCAGCGCGGACAAAGGGGTCCAAAACATTCAGTACTTC. Translation: CASSADKGVQNIQYF.

The CDR3 spells CASSRAGGFNSPLHF. The CDR3 coding sequence is TGTGCCAGCAGTAGGGCAGGGGGCTTTAATTCACCCCTCCACTTT. The chain links TRBV25-1 to TRBJ1-6; 8 positions agree with TRBD1. V shed 5 bases and J 6 bases; nucleotides not matched to a gene: 6. Per germline, CDR1 MGHDK and CDR2 SYGVNS. The CDR3 loop spans 15 amino acids.

V gene TRBV6-1 combines with J gene TRBJ1-6, with a tentative D call TRBD1 (6 bases). Trimming stripped 7 bases from V and 15 bases from J, with 13 bases between. The CDR3 has 11 residues. The germline V gene encodes CDR1 MNHNS and CDR2 SASEGT. CDR3: CASKIQGFLHF. For the CDR3, the DNA is TGTGCCAGCAAAATACAGGGATTCCTCCACTTT.

The chain joins TRBV7-8 to TRBJ2-5; 14 nucleotides align to TRBD2. The CDR3 consists of 16 residues. After removal of 3 bases from V and 3 bases from J, the junction contained 3 bases not matched to a gene. From germline, CDR1 is SGHVS and CDR2 FQNEAQ. CDR3 protein: CASSFPGLAGEETQYF. The CDR3 DNA is TGTGCCAGCAGCTTCCCGGGACTAGCGGGGGAAGAGACCCAGTACTTC.

This clone was seen a single time. The chain joins TRBV6-5 to TRBJ1-2; D ambiguous. Between the trimmed V and J ends, which lost 2 bases and 3 bases, there was a span of 13 bases. CDR1 and CDR2 (germline): MNHEY, SVGAGI. This CDR3 is built from 15 residues. The CDR3 reads CASSYSAEGYYGYTF. The CDR3 bases are TGTGCCAGCAGTTACAGCGCCGAGGGATACTATGGCTACACCTTC.

CDR3 nucleotide sequence: TGTGCCTGGAGCGATAGGGTGACAGGGTGGTTTGGCGAGCAGTACTTC. Translation gives CAWSDRVTGWFGEQYF. The chain employs TRBV30 and TRBJ2-7; TRBD1 aligns across 7 bases. From germline, CDR1 is GTSNPN and CDR2 SVGIG (reference sequence). The junction had 17 bases not matched to a gene; V was cut back by 3 bases and J by 6 bases. The CDR3 spans 16 residues. The entire variable domain, with the rest obtained from reference TRBV30 and TRBJ2-7, is as follows: SQTIHQWPATLVQPVGSPLSLECTVEGTSNPNLYWYRQAAGRGLQLLFYSVGIGQISSEVPQNLSASRPQDRQFILSSKKLLLSDSGFYLCAWSDRVTGWFGEQYFGPGTRLTVT.

This clone is a singleton in its sample. This chain joins TRBV27 and TRBJ2-3, with 13 bases that match TRBD2. The germline V gene encodes CDR1 MNHEY and CDR2 SMNVEV (reference sequence). Trimming removed 4 bases from V and 2 bases from J; junction bases left unmatched: 6. The CDR3 consists of 17 residues. The CDR3 sequence is CASSSTSGGPPTDTQYF. The CDR3 DNA follows: TGTGCCAGCAGTTCGACTAGCGGGGGGCCCCCCACAGATACGCAGTATTTT.

Remarks on this clone: The sample contains more than one DNA sequence encoding this CDR3. The chain uses TRBV28 and TRBJ1-1; D ambiguous. CDR3 length: 13 amino acids. Germline V lookup: CDR1 MDHEN, CDR2 SYDVKM. V was shortened by 5 bases and J by 0 bases, with 7 bases between the two germline ends. DNA for the CDR3: TGTGCCAGCAGTCCCCTAATGAACACTGAAGCTTTCTTT. Amino acid sequence: CASSPLMNTEAFF.

The V gene is TRBV4-3, the J gene TRBJ1-1; D perhaps matches TRBD1 (5 bases). From germline, CDR1 is LGHNA and CDR2 YSLEER. V was clipped by 0 bases and J by 3 bases, with 8 bases between them. The CDR3 has 14 amino acids. DNA of the CDR3: TGCGCCAGCAGCCAAGATATGGGGGACACTGAAGCTTTCTTT. Encoded protein: CASSQDMGDTEAFF.